These 8 T cell receptor beta chains came from one sample sequenced in a study of cytomegalovirus exposure and HLA in healthy donors (dated by TCRdb to about 2017). Preparation of the library involved the immunoSEQ multiplex PCR assay. The multiplex PCR relied on a mix of 60 forward primers for TCR Vbeta segments and 13 reverse primers for TCR Jbeta segments. Drawn from immuneACCESS, this table holds only the in-frame rearrangements with V and J called that TCRdb kept. Clones are partly lost; checked studies trace under half to an unresolved V gene and leave the rest unexplained. The sample table contains some 120,000 clones; only one count was recorded for 8% to 11% of them. Together, the top ten hold 4.5% to 5% of the sample. Source material: PBMCs. These receptors were taken from a woman younger than 30 in good health and CMV-seropositive.

This clone was seen a handful of times. This chain connects TRBV6-1 to TRBJ2-5; D is perhaps TRBD2 (5 bases). Germline assignment: CDR1 MNHNS and CDR2 SASEGT. This CDR3 region has 15 residues. Trimming stripped 5 bases from V and 5 bases from J, with 18 bases between. CDR3 in amino acids: CASSLQSGGFETQYF. CDR3 bases: TGTGCCAGCAGTTTACAGAGTGGCGGGTTTGAGACCCAGTACTTC.

This clone has only a few counts. V is TRBV7-3 and J is TRBJ1-5; no reliable D call. The CDR3 sequence is 12 residues long. Germline CDR1 reads SGHTA; CDR2 reads FQGTGA. V lost 4 bases and J lost 9, with 10 bases in between. CDR3 sequence: CASSSQSGPQHF. The DNA of the CDR3 is TGTGCCAGCAGCTCCCAATCGGGGCCCCAGCATTTT.

V usage is TRBV6-5 and J usage is TRBJ1-1; the D gene is possibly TRBD1 (5 bases). V was cut by 0 bases and J by 1 base, with 9 bases left in between. CDR3 length equals 15 residues. Germline V lookup: CDR1 MNHEY, CDR2 SVGAGI. DNA for the CDR3: TGTGCCAGCAGTTACTCGGGACTGCAGAACACTGAAGCTTTCTTT. Translated: CASSYSGLQNTEAFF.

The chain recombines TRBV4-1 with TRBJ2-1; no definite D call. Germline V lookup: CDR1 MGHRA, CDR2 YSYEKL. Trimming stripped 2 bases from V and 7 bases from J, with 9 bases between. CDR3 length: 13 residues. The DNA of the CDR3 is TGCGCCAGCAGCCAATTAGACTTTAATGAGCAGTTCTTC. This codes for CASSQLDFNEQFF.

This clone occurred a few times. The rearrangement uses TRBV19 and TRBJ2-7, with 7 bases aligning to TRBD1. The ends lost 5 bases at V and 1 base at J; junction bases unmatched: 8. CDR3 length: 15 amino acids. Germline V gene lookup returns CDR1 LNHDA and CDR2 SQIVND (reference sequence). CDR3 DNA: TGTGCCAGTAGTGGACGGACAGGCCGTTCCTACGAGCAGTACTTC. Its translation: CASSGRTGRSYEQYF. Complete variable domain (other parts from reference TRBV19 and TRBJ2-7): DGGITQSPKYLFRKEGQNVTLSCEQNLNHDAMYWYRQDPGQGLRLIYYSQIVNDFQKGDIAEGYSVSREKKESFPLTVTSAQKNPTAFYLCASSGRTGRSYEQYFGPGTRLTVT.

V usage is TRBV30 and J usage is TRBJ2-5; TRBD1 matches 8 bases. The CDR3 spans 15 residues. The germline gives CDR1 GTSNPN, CDR2 SVGIG (reference sequence). Trimming took 2 bases from V and 7 from J; bases not matched to a gene: 12. The CDR3 protein is CAWSNGQGKEVTQYF. The CDR3 DNA is TGTGCCTGGAGTAATGGACAGGGAAAGGAAGTGACCCAGTACTTC.

This clone was counted only a few times. The chain recombines TRBV5-4 with TRBJ1-1; D call uncertain. The V gene lost 2 bases and the J gene lost 0 bases, with 8 bases spanning the gap. There are 14 residues in the CDR3. Germline V CDR1 and CDR2: SGHNT, YYREEE (reference sequence). CDR3 DNA sequence: TGTGCCAGCAGCTTTTGGACTATGAACACTGAAGCTTTCTTT. This encodes CASSFWTMNTEAFF.

CDR3 nucleotides: TGTGCCAGCAGTTTTTTACAGGGGAGCACTGAAGCTTTCTTT. Protein sequence: CASSFLQGSTEAFF. The V gene is TRBV27, the J gene TRBJ1-1; TRBD1 agrees at 7 bases. CDR1 and CDR2 (germline): MNHEY, SMNVEV (reference sequence). V shed 3 bases, J shed 4 bases, and the junction held 5 bases outside the gene matches. The CDR3 runs to 14 residues.